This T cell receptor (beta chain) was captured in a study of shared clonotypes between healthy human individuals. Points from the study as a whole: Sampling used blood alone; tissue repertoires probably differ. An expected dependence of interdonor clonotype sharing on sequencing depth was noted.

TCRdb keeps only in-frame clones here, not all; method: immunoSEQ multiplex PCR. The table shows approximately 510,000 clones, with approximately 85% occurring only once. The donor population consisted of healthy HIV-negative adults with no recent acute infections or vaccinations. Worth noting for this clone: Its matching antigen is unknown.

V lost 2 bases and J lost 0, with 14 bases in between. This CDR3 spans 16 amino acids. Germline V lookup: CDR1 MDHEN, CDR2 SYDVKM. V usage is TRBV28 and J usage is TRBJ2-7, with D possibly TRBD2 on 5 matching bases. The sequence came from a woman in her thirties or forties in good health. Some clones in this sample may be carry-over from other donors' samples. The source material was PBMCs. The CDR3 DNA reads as TGTGCCAGCAGTTTACTAGCCCTAGCCGGCTCCTACGAGCAGTACTTC. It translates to CASSLLALAGSYEQYF. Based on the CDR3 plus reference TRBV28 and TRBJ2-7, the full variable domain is DVKVTQSSRYLVKRTGEKVFLECVQDMDHENMFWYRQDPGLGLRLIYFSYDVKMKEKGDIPEGYSVSREKKERFSLILESASTNQTSMYLCASSLLALAGSYEQYFGPGTRLTVT.